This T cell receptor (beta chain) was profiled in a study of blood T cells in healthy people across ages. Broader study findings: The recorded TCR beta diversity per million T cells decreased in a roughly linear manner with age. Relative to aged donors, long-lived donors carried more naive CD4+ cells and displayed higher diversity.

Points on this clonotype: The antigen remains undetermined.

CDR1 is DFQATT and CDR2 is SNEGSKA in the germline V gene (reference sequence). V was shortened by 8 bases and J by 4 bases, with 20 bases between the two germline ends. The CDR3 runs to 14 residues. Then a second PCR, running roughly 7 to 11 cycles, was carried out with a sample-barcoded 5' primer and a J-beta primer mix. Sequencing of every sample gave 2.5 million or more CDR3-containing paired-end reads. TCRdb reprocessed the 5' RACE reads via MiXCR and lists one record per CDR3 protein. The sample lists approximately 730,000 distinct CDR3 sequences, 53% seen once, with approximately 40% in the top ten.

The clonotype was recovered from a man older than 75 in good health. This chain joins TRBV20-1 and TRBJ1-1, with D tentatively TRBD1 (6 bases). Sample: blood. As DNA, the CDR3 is TGCAGTACCAAGGGGCGGCAGGGGAGCACTGAAGCTTTCTTT. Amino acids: CSTKGRQGSTEAFF.